The T cell receptor beta chain described here comes from a study of T cells in Graves' hyperthyroidism and ophthalmopathy (dated by TCRdb to the late 2010s). A note on the overall study: Peripheral blood was collected at initial diagnosis, before any treatment. To identify distinguishing TCR V-J signatures, a discovery cohort of around 98 patients was used, comprising 43 with Graves' ophthalmopathy and under 60 with stable Graves' hyperthyroidism. Prospective prediction of ophthalmopathy was tested in an independent validation cohort of some 19 hyperthyroidism patients and 15 to 17 patients who later progressed to ophthalmopathy. The roughly 100 discovery patients were randomly divided into training and test sets at a 7:3 ratio. The study also compared thyroid tissue and blood T-cell repertoires from 6 or 7 Graves' hyperthyroidism patients. After blood sampling, hyperthyroidism patients were treated with methimazole at a starting dose of 30 mg daily, and ophthalmopathy patients were treated with high-dose intravenous methylprednisolone. According to the paper, TCR Vbeta CDR3 sequencing was carried out on approximately 140 peripheral blood samples, which came from approximately 41 ophthalmopathy, under 85 hyperthyroidism and roughly 17 progressor patients. Study-level results and caveats: Most expanded thyroid clonotypes (frequency above 0.001) were also detected in blood, a finding suggesting that blood repertoires may reflect thyroid immune responses. Sample size was not statistically predetermined, and investigators were not blinded to group allocation. In validation, progression to ophthalmopathy was predicted by the model with approximately 67% sensitivity and 72.22% specificity, a median of approximately 6.5 months before onset. Ophthalmopathy was separated from stable hyperthyroidism by a 13 V-J signature model, with over 85% sensitivity and approximately 81% specificity obtained in cross-validation and 80%/75% obtained in testing.

Amplification of TCR beta CDR3 regions was carried out from RNA transcripts. A first-round RT-PCR of the TCR CDR3 used the HTBI primer set with the Qiagen OneStep RT-PCR kit. Libraries were constructed in a second round of multiplex PCR, after which size selection and purification were carried out. The libraries were sequenced on an Illumina HiSeq2000 using paired-end 100 bp reads. In the paper's pipeline: SOAPnuke was used to process the raw data, throwing out any read that contained adapters or uncalled bases, had a mean Phred below 15, or lacked an exact constant-primer or identifier match. High-quality paired reads were merged with COPE v1.2.5, and unique nucleotide sequences were defined as clonotypes. MiTCR v1.1 was used to align clonotypes to the IMGT TRBV, TRBD and TRBJ reference segments. Analysis was restricted to V-J combinations with a frequency above 0.0001, which covered 98% to 99.2% of repertoires. A TCS score was defined as the ratio between F50 (clonal expansion) and ExV (chaos), using BLOSUM62-based TCRdist between CDR3 peptides within each V-J. Welch's t-statistics and random forest reduced roughly 540 V-J features to around 14, which were used in a naive Bayes classifier (R e1071). TCRdb cleaned the public reads at Q25 with fastp, built clones with MiXCR and kept in-frame beta chains. Identical CDR3 proteins give one entry, which carries the most common genes and DNA. The authors' filters were not applied to this entry. In this sample the table shows 500,000 to 650,000 distinct CDR3 sequences, less than 20% of which occur a single time. 47% of the sample rests with the top ten.

The CDR3 starts with the cysteine, ends with the phenylalanine, and has 15 residues. Only the CDR3 region is kept as DNA, spanning 45 bases read in frame from base 1. CDR1 MNHNY and CDR2 SVGAGI were looked up in the germline V gene (reference sequence). From V the trimming removes 0 bases and from J it removes 1 base, while the gene matches leave 3 bases of the junction unaccounted for. Ophthalmopathy patients had moderately to severely active disease, Clinical Activity Score of at least 3, NOSPECS grade of at least 4, and duration under 3 months. Patients with uncontrolled infections, other autoimmune diseases, pregnancy or lactation were excluded. Diagnoses were based on clinical symptoms, serum thyroxine and TRAb, thyroid ultrasound and orbital computed tomography. PBMCs were separated from roughly 10 ml of fresh peripheral blood using Ficoll-Paque density gradient centrifugation. Total RNA was extracted with Trizol reagent, and quality was checked on an Agilent 2100 Bioanalyzer.

This clonotype was counted at least ten times. It lacks a known antigen. The sample holds no much larger clone one base away, and base qualities are not on file. The TCR comes from a man aged 40-55 years with Graves' ophthalmopathy. In this chain, TRBV6-6 is recombined with TRBJ2-7; 7 bases in the middle match TRBD1. Input material: blood. The DNA sequence is TGTGCCAGCAGTTACTCTCCGACAGGGTCCTACGAGCAGTACTTC. It translates as CASSYSPTGSYEQYF.